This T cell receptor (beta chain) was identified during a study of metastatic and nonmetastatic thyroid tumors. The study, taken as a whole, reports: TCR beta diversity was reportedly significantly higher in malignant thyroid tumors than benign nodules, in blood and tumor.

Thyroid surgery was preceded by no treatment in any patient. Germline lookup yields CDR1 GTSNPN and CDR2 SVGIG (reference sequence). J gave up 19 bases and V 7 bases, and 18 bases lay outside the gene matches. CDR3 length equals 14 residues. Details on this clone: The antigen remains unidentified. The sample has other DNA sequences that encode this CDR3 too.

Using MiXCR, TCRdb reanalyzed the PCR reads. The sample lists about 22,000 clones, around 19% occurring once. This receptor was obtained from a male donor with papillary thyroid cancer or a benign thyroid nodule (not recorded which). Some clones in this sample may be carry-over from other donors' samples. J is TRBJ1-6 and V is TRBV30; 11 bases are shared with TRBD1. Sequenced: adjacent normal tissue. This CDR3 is CASGGTGGNSPLHF. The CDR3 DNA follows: TGTGCCTCGGGAGGGACAGGGGGTAATTCACCACTACACTTT.